There are a few counts of the clone carrying this T cell receptor beta chain. Antigen specificity is unknown. Some clones are missing from TCRdb's copy, which holds only in-frame ones; the method was immunoSEQ multiplex PCR. The sample has tens of thousands of clones, roughly 86% seen once; the top ten hold roughly a sixth. This sample stems from a study of T cell responses to AZD1222 COVID-19 vaccine. Study-wide points: Possibly, clonal diversity was underestimated; donors were largely white British and included more females.

V was shortened by 8 bases and J by 1 base, with 9 bases between the two germline ends. The CDR3 has 13 residues. Germline lookup yields CDR1 LNHDA and CDR2 SQIVND (reference sequence). The chain combines TRBV19 with TRBJ1-5; D unresolved. This sequence was found in an adult in good health. Sample: peripheral blood, taken on day 0 of AZD1222 vaccination. The CDR3 DNA sequence: TGTGCCAGTTGTGTGTGGAGCAATCAGCCCCAGCATTTT. Its protein product is CASCVWSNQPQHF. Supplemented by reference TRBV19 and TRBJ1-5, the full variable domain reads DGGITQSPKYLFRKEGQNVTLSCEQNLNHDAMYWYRQDPGQGLRLIYYSQIVNDFQKGDIAEGYSVSREKKESFPLTVTSAQKNPTAFYLCASCVWSNQPQHFGDGTRLSIL.